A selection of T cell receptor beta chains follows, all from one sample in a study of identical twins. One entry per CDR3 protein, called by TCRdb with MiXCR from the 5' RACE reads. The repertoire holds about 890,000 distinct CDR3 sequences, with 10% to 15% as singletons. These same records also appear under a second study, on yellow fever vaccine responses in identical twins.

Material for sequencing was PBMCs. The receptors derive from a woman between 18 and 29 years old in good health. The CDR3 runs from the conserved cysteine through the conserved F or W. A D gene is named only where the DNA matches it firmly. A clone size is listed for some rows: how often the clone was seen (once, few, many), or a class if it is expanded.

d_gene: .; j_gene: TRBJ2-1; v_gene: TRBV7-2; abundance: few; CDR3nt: TGTGCCAGCAGCTTATTAGGTAGATTCCGGGGTGAGCAGTTCTTC; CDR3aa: CASSLLGRFRGEQFF
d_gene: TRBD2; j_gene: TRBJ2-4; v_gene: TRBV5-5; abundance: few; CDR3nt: TGTGCCAGCAGCGGACTAGCGGGAGTTTCGAACATTCAGTACTTC; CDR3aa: CASSGLAGVSNIQYF
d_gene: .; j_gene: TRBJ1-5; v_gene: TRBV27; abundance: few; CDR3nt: TGTGCCAGCAGTTTTGGCAGGGGCGAAGGTCAGCCCCAGCATTTT; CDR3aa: CASSFGRGEGQPQHF
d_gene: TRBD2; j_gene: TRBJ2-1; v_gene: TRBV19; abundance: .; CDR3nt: TGTGCCAGTAGTATAGTAAGGGGGACTAGCCAGCCCCACAATGAGCAGTTCTTC; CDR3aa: CASSIVRGTSQPHNEQFF
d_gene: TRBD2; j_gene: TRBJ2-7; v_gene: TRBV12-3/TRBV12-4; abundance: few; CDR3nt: TGTGCCAGCAGTTCCGGGGGGTTTTCTACCTACGAGCAGTACTTC; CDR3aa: CASSSGGFSTYEQYF
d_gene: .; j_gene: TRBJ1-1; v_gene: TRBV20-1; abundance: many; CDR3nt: TGCAGTGCTAGAGTCCAGGGGAGGGGGGACACTGAAGCTTTCTTT; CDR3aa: CSARVQGRGDTEAFF
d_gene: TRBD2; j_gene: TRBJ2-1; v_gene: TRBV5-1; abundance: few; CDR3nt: TGCGCCAGCAGCTTGGACGAGGGAGGGCCCCGCCACAATGAGCAGTTCTTC; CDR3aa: CASSLDEGGPRHNEQFF
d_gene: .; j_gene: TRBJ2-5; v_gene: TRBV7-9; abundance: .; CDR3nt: TGTGCCAGCAGACGCATCACTAGAGAGACCCAGTACTTC; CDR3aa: CASRRITRETQYF
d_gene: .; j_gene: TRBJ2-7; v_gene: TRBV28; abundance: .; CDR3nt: TGTGCCAGCCGGAGGAACCAGGCCTACGAGCAGTACTTC; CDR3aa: CASRRNQAYEQYF
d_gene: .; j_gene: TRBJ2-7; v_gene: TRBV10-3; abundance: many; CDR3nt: TGTGCCCAATCGGGCGACGGCTACGAGCAGTACTTC; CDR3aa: CAQSGDGYEQYF
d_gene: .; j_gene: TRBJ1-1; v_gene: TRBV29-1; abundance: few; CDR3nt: TGCAGCGTTGTGAAAGCACCATGGTACACTGAAGCTTTCTTT; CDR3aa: CSVVKAPWYTEAFF
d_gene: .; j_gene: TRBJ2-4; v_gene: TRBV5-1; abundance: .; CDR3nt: TGCGCCAGCAGCTTGGTAAGCAGGTCCCGGGAGTACTTC; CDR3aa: CASSLVSRSREYF
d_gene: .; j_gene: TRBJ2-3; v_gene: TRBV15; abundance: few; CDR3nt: TGTGCCACCAGCTTGGACTTCACAGATACGCAGTATTTT; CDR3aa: CATSLDFTDTQYF
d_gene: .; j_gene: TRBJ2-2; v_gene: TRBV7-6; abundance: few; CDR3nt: TGTGCCAGCAGCTCTCTTCGGGGTCTGAACACCGGGGAGCTGTTTTTT; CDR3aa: CASSSLRGLNTGELFF
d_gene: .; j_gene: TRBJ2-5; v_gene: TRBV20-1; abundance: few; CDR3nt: TGCAGTGCTAGCGGCCGTCGTCATTGGGAGACCCAGTACTTC; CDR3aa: CSASGRRHWETQYF
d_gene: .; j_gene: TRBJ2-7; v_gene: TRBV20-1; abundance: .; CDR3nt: TGCAGTGCTAGATGGACAGCTCGAGGCGAGCAGTACTTC; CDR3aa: CSARWTARGEQYF
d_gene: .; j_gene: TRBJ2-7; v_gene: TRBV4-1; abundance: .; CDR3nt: TGCGCCAGCAGCCAATACATGGTAAAGGGAGAGCAGTACTTC; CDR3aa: CASSQYMVKGEQYF
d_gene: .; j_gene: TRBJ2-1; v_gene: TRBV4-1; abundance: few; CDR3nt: TGCGCCAGCAGTTGGGACACGAGCTCCTACAATGAGCAGTTCTTC; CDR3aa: CASSWDTSSYNEQFF
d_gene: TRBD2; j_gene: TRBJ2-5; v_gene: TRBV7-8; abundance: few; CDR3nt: TGTGCCAGCAGCTTAGTTAGCGGGAGGGAGAGAGAGACCCAGTACTTC; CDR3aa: CASSLVSGRERETQYF
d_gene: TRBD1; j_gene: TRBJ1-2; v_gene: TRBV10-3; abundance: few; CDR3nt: TGTGCCTCAGCGGACAGGGGGGACTATGGCTACACCTTC; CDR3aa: CASADRGDYGYTF
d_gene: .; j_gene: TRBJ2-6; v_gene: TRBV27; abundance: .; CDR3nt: TGTGCCAGCAGTTTAAAAGGGGTATCTGGGGCCAACGTCCTGACTTTC; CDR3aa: CASSLKGVSGANVLTF
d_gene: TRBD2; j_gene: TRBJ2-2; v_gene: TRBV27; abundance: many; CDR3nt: TGTGCCAGCAGGACACTAGCGGGGGGACCCACCGGGGAGCTGTTTTTT; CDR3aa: CASRTLAGGPTGELFF
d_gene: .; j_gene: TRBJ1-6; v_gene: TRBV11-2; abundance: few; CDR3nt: TGTGCCAGCACCCAGGACCGCCTAGGGTCACCCCTCCACTTT; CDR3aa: CASTQDRLGSPLHF
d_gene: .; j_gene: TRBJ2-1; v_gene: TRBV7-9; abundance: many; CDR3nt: TGTGCCAGCAGCTCTCTCGTCTCCTACAATGAGCAGTTCTTC; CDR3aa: CASSSLVSYNEQFF
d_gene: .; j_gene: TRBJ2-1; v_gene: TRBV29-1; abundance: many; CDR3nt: TGCAGCGTTGAGGTGGGCAAGTCCTACAATGAGCAGTTCTTC; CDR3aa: CSVEVGKSYNEQFF
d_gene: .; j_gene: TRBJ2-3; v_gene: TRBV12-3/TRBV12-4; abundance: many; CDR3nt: TGTGCCAGCAGTCCACGACAGACCACAGATACGCAGTATTTT; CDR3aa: CASSPRQTTDTQYF
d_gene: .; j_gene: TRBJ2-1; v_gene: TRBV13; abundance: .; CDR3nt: TGTGCCAGCAGCTTAGATGCCTTGGGGCGCGATGAGCAGTTCTTC; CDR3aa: CASSLDALGRDEQFF
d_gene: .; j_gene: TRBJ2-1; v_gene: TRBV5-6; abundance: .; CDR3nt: TGTGCCAGCAGCCCCGGGGGATATTGGGACAATGAGCAGTTCTTC; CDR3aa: CASSPGGYWDNEQFF
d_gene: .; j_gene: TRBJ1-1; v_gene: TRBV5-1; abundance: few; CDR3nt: TGCGCCAGCAGCCCGACCCCAGGGGCTTACACTGAAGCTTTCTTT; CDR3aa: CASSPTPGAYTEAFF
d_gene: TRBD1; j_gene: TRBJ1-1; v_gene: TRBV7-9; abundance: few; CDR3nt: TGTGCCACCCAGGGGGGAAGATGGACTGAAGCTTTCTTT; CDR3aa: CATQGGRWTEAFF
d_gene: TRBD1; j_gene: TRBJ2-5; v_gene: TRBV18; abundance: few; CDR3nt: TGTGCCAGCTCACCCCCGCTGTCGACAGGGTTAGAGGAGACCCAGTACTTC; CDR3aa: CASSPPLSTGLEETQYF
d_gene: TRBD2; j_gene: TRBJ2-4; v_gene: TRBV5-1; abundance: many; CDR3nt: TGCGCCAGCAGCCGAGGGGTAGCGGGAGGATTAGAAAACATTCAGTACTTC; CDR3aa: CASSRGVAGGLENIQYF
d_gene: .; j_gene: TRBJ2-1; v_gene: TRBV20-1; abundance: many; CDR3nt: TGCAGTGCTAGCCCGACCCCTAGGCTGGGCTCCTACAATGAGCAGTTCTTC; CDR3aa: CSASPTPRLGSYNEQFF
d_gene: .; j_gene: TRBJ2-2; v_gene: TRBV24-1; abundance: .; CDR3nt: TGTGCCACCAGAGACAGTACGAACACCGGGGAGCTGTTTTTT; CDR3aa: CATRDSTNTGELFF
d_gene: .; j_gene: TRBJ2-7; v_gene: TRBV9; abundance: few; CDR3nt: TGTGCCAGCAGCGTATCTCCAGGGGCCCATGGATGGAGCGAGCAGTACTTC; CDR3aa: CASSVSPGAHGWSEQYF
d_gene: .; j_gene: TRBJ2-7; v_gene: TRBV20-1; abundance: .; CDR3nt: TGCAGTGCTCGTAGGGGAGAATACGAGCAGTACTTC; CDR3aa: CSARRGEYEQYF
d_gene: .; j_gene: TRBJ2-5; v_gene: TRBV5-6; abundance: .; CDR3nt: TGTGCCAGCAGCTTGAAACCAGGGGGACTTCTGGAGACCCAGTACTTC; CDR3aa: CASSLKPGGLLETQYF
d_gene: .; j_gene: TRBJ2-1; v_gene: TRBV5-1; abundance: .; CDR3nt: TGCGCCAGCAGCCCCTCCTCAGCGGGCCCTTTCTACAATGAGCAGTTCTTC; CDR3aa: CASSPSSAGPFYNEQFF
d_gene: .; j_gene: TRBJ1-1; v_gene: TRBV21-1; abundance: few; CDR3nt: TGTGCCAGCAGCAAAGCCGGCCCGACAGGGGGAAACACTGAAGCTTTCTTT; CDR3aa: CASSKAGPTGGNTEAFF
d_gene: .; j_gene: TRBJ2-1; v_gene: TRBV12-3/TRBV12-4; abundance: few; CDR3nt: TGTGCCAGCAGCCACTACCGCCGACAGGGGAGGGGCAATGAGCAGTTCTTC; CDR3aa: CASSHYRRQGRGNEQFF
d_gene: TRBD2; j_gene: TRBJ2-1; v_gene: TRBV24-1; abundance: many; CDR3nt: TGTGCCACCAGTATTAGCGGGAGCTACAATGAGCAGTTCTTC; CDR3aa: CATSISGSYNEQFF
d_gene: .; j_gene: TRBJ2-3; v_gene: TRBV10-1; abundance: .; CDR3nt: TGCGCCAGCAGTGATGAGGGTAACACAGATACGCAGTATTTT; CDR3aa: CASSDEGNTDTQYF
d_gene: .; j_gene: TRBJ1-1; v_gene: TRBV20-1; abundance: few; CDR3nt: TGCAGTGCTAGAGAAACACAGGGAGGGAACACTGAAGCTTTCTTT; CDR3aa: CSARETQGGNTEAFF
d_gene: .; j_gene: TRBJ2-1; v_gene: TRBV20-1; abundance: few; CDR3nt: TGCAGTGCTAGAGAGGGGCGGACCTCCCTGGGGCAGTTCTTC; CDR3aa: CSAREGRTSLGQFF
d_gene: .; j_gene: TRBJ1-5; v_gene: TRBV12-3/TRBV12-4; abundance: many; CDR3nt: TGTGCCAGCAGTTTCCGGGGGCTCTATCAGCCCCAGCATTTT; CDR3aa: CASSFRGLYQPQHF
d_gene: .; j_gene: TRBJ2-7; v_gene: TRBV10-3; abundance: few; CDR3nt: TGTGCCATCAGTGAGTCTAACCTGCGGGACGAGCAGTACTTC; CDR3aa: CAISESNLRDEQYF
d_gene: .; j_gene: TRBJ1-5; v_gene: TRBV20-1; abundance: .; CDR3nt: TGCAGTGCTAGAGGCTCCGGACTTGCTCATCAGCCCCAGCATTTT; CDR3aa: CSARGSGLAHQPQHF
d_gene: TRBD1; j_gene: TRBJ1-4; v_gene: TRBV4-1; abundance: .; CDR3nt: TGCGCCAGCAGCCCCCAGGGACAGGGGGTTACGAATGAAAAACTGTTTTTT; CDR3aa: CASSPQGQGVTNEKLFF
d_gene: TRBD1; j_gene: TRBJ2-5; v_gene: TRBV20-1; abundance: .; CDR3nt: TGCAGTGCCACACGGCGGACAGGCCAAGAGACCCAGTACTTC; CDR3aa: CSATRRTGQETQYF
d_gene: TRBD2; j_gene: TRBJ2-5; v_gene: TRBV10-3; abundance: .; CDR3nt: TGTGCCATCAGTGAGGTGGGGGTAGCGGGAGAGGCCCAGTACTTC; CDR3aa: CAISEVGVAGEAQYF
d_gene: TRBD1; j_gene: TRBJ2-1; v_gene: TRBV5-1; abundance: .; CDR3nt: TGCGCCAGCAACCGGGACAGGGGGGGGAATGAGCAGTTCTTC; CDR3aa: CASNRDRGGNEQFF
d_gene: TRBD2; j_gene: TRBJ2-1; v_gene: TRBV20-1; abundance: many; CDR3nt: TGCAGTGCCCCCTCGTTAGCGGGAGGGCCTTATAATGAGCAGTTCTTC; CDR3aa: CSAPSLAGGPYNEQFF
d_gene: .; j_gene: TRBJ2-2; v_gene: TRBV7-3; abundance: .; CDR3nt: TGTGCCAGCAGCTTAACCGCCAGCGGAGGTCTCACCGGGGAGCTGTTTTTT; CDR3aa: CASSLTASGGLTGELFF
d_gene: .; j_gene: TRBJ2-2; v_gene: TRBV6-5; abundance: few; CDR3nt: TGTGCCAGCAGTTACTCTCCCCCCAATACCGGGGAGCTGTTTTTT; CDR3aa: CASSYSPPNTGELFF
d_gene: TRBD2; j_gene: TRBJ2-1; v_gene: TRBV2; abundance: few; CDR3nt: TGTGCCAGCAGGACTAGCGGGAGGCTCTACAATGAGCAGTTCTTC; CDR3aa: CASRTSGRLYNEQFF
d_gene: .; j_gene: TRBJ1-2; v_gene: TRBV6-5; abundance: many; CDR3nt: TGTGCCAGCAGTTACCAGGGTAACTATGGCTACACCTTC; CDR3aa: CASSYQGNYGYTF
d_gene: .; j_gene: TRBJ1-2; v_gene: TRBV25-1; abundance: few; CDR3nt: TGTGCCAGCAGTGAATATGTGTCCGGCTACACCTTC; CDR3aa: CASSEYVSGYTF
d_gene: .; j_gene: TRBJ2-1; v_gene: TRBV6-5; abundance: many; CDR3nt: TGTGCCAGCAGTACCCAGGGAGATGAGCAGTTCTTC; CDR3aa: CASSTQGDEQFF
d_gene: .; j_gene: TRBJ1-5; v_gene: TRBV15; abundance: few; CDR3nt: TGTGCCACCAGGACCAAGGCCGATCAGCCCCAGCATTTT; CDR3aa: CATRTKADQPQHF
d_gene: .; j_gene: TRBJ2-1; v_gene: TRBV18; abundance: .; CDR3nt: TGTGCCAGCTCATTCATTGGGGGCAATGAGCAGTTCTTC; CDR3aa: CASSFIGGNEQFF